This T cell receptor (beta chain) was retrieved from a study of radiation and T cells in renal cell carcinoma. Overall study context: Nephrectomy followed 15 Gy stereotactic body radiation by 4 weeks.

The time point here: baseline pretreatment blood. Treatment indicated: 15 Gy SBRT to primary tumor, nephrectomy 4 weeks later. Measured with immunoSEQ multiplex PCR; TCRdb has only the in-frame clones, and not every one. Of some 95,000 clones in the sample, 86% are singletons; the top ten hold 6.5% to 8.5%. The germline CDR1 and CDR2 sequences are SGHRS and YFSETQ. Trimming stripped 4 bases from V and 4 bases from J, with 11 bases between. This CDR3 has 13 amino acids. The origin of this receptor is a man between 50 and 59 years old with renal cell carcinoma. The chain joins TRBV5-1 to TRBJ1-1; D possibly corresponds to TRBD1 (6 bases). Sequenced material: blood, taken from a patient whose treatment included radiotherapy and nephrectomy. The DNA for the CDR3 is TGCGCCAGCAGCCGAAGAGGGGGCACTGAAGCTTTCTTT. This codes for CASSRRGGTEAFF.